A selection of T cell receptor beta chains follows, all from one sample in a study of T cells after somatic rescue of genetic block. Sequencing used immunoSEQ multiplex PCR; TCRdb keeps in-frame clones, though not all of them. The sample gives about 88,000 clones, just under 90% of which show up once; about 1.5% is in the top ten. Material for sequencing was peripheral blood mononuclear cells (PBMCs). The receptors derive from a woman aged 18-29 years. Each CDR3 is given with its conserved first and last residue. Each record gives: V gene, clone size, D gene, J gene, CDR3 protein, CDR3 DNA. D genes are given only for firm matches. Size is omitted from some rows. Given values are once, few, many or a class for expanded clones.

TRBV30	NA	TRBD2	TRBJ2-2	CAWRPSGSNPGELFF	TGTGCCTGGAGGCCTAGCGGGAGTAATCCCGGGGAGCTGTTTTTT
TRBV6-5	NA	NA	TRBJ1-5	CASSYGVNQPQHF	TGTGCCAGCAGTTACGGAGTCAATCAGCCCCAGCATTTT
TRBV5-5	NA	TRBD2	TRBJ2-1	CASLRRGLAGGPRNEQFF	TGTGCCAGCCTGAGACGGGGACTAGCGGGAGGGCCTAGGAATGAGCAGTTCTTC
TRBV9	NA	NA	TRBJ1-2	CASSVQGESQNGYTF	TGTGCCAGCAGCGTCCAGGGTGAAAGCCAAAATGGCTACACCTTC
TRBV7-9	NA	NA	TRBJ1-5	CAISLGSNQPQHF	TGTGCCATTTCATTAGGGAGCAATCAGCCCCAGCATTTT
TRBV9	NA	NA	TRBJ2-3	CASSVWDTDTQYF	TGTGCCAGCAGCGTATGGGACACAGATACGCAGTATTTT
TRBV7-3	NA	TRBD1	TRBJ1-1	CASSPTTGPVTEAFF	TGTGCCAGCAGCCCAACGACAGGGCCGGTCACTGAAGCTTTCTTT
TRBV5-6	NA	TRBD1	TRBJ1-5	CASSRDRGTGLWPQHF	TGTGCCAGCAGCCGGGACAGGGGGACGGGTCTTTGGCCCCAGCATTTT
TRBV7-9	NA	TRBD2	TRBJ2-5	CASSRLAGGQETQYF	TGTGCCAGCAGCCGACTAGCGGGAGGGCAAGAGACCCAGTACTTC
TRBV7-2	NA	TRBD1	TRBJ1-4	CASSPTANRGHEKLFF	TGTGCCAGCAGCCCAACAGCAAACAGGGGACATGAAAAACTGTTTTTT
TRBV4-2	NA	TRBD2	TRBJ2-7	CASSQDRASGSYEQYF	TGTGCCAGCAGCCAAGATCGGGCTAGCGGCTCCTACGAGCAGTACTTC
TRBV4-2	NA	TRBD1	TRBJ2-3	CASSQDLGRGSTDTQYF	TGTGCCAGCAGCCAAGATCTTGGCAGGGGGAGCACAGATACGCAGTATTTT
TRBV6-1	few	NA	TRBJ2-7	CASSEWTGGGHEQYF	TGTGCCAGCAGTGAGTGGACGGGAGGGGGCCACGAGCAGTACTTC
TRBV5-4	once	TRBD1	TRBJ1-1	CASSPAGGRWTEAFF	TGTGCCAGCAGCCCGGCAGGGGGGAGATGGACTGAAGCTTTCTTT
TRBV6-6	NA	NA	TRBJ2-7	CASVDQGGLKLSEQYF	TGTGCCAGCGTTGACCAAGGGGGATTAAAACTTTCCGAGCAGTACTTC